Listed below are T cell receptor beta chains from one sample, sequenced in a study of CD8 T cells in ankylosing spondylitis. TCRdb re-called the 5' RACE reads through MiXCR, storing one row per CDR3 protein. Among around 160,000 distinct CDR3 sequences listed, roughly 11% were seen once. The source material was blood, either unsorted or a sorted T cell fraction (not recorded which). The source of these receptors is a male donor with ankylosing spondylitis or in good health (not recorded which). Each CDR3 is given with its conserved first and last residue. The D gene is left open where the match is weak.

v_call: TRBV12-5; d_call: -; j_call: TRBJ2-1; cdr3_aa: CASAPGAQRYNEQFF
v_call: TRBV20-1; d_call: -; j_call: TRBJ1-1; cdr3_aa: CSASPRADTEAFF
v_call: TRBV7-9; d_call: TRBD2; j_call: TRBJ2-5; cdr3_aa: CASSSGRGFQETQYF
v_call: TRBV7-9; d_call: -; j_call: TRBJ2-7; cdr3_aa: CASSLDGGSYEQYF
v_call: TRBV5-1; d_call: -; j_call: TRBJ2-2; cdr3_aa: CASSSGPTWTGELFF
v_call: TRBV4-3; d_call: -; j_call: TRBJ2-2; cdr3_aa: CASSQEWGDTGELFF
v_call: TRBV7-8; d_call: -; j_call: TRBJ1-1; cdr3_aa: CASSFTSGGAFF
v_call: TRBV20-1; d_call: -; j_call: TRBJ2-3; cdr3_aa: CSARSWGDGADTQYF
v_call: TRBV7-9; d_call: -; j_call: TRBJ1-2; cdr3_aa: CASSLAGELGYTF
v_call: TRBV29-1; d_call: TRBD2; j_call: TRBJ2-1; cdr3_aa: CSVLTSGGNEQFF
v_call: TRBV5-1; d_call: -; j_call: TRBJ2-3; cdr3_aa: CASSRLGSLTDTQYF
v_call: TRBV28; d_call: TRBD1; j_call: TRBJ1-5; cdr3_aa: CASSSLIRDRGNQPQHF
v_call: TRBV9; d_call: TRBD1; j_call: TRBJ2-7; cdr3_aa: CASSGGTGVYEQYF
v_call: TRBV12-3/TRBV12-4; d_call: -; j_call: TRBJ2-1; cdr3_aa: CASSQKLQHIQFF
v_call: TRBV5-1; d_call: -; j_call: TRBJ1-1; cdr3_aa: CASSLSEYRTEAFF
v_call: TRBV12-3/TRBV12-4; d_call: TRBD1; j_call: TRBJ1-5; cdr3_aa: CASRDSGTVSQPQHF
v_call: TRBV4-3; d_call: -; j_call: TRBJ2-3; cdr3_aa: CASSPEGFGDTQYF
v_call: TRBV4-3; d_call: -; j_call: TRBJ2-3; cdr3_aa: CASSQDPSGTDTQYF
v_call: TRBV18; d_call: -; j_call: TRBJ2-1; cdr3_aa: CASSQDGSAYNEQFF
v_call: TRBV7-2; d_call: TRBD1; j_call: TRBJ1-6; cdr3_aa: CASSLGGQGISPLHF
v_call: TRBV4-1; d_call: -; j_call: TRBJ2-3; cdr3_aa: CASSQERARTDTQYF
v_call: TRBV11-2; d_call: -; j_call: TRBJ2-5; cdr3_aa: CASSEGLGLTVQETQYF